A single sample gave rise to the 17 T cell receptor beta chains below, sequenced in a study of blood T cell repertoires in COVID-19. The protocol was immunoSEQ multiplex PCR, while the TCRdb copy is restricted to in-frame clones and leaves out a portion. Of around 260,000 clones in the sample, approximately 85% were seen once. The material sequenced was peripheral blood. These receptors all stem from a human donor with COVID-19, enrolled during active disease. The donor label of this sample is uncertain.

This chain uses TRBV19 with TRBJ1-4, with D tentatively TRBD1 (6 bases). The CDR3 loop spans 14 amino acids. The V and J ends lost 3 bases and 6 bases respectively, with 11 bases between them. CDR1 and CDR2 (germline): LNHDA, SQIVND (reference sequence). The CDR3 is CASSIGGAHEKLFF. In DNA, the CDR3 is TGTGCCAGTAGTATTGGGGGGGCGCATGAAAAACTGTTTTTT.

V gene TRBV28 combines with J gene TRBJ1-4, with 8 nucleotides matching TRBD1. The CDR3 is 15 residues long. Germline CDR1 reads MDHEN; CDR2 reads SYDVKM. Germline trimming cut 5 bases from V and 6 bases from J; bases unmatched to any gene: 8. Here the CDR3 reads CASSRQGARHEKLFF. CDR3 DNA sequence: TGTGCCAGCAGTCGGCAGGGGGCGAGGCATGAAAAACTGTTTTTT.

The gene calls are TRBV7-2 and TRBJ2-1, with TRBD2 matching 8 bases. This CDR3 contains 16 residues. CDR1 is SGHTA and CDR2 is FQGNSA in the germline V gene. With V trimmed by 0 bases and J by 6 bases, 7 bases remained unmatched. The CDR3 protein is CASSLAGGLVFNEQFF. Written as DNA, the CDR3 is TGTGCCAGCAGCTTAGCCGGGGGACTAGTGTTCAATGAGCAGTTCTTC.

This chain connects TRBV19 to TRBJ1-3, with D unclear. Trimming removed 7 bases at V and 0 bases at J, with 10 bases between. CDR1 is LNHDA and CDR2 is SQIVND in the germline V gene (reference sequence). The CDR3 runs to 14 residues. CDR3 protein: CASKFAGSGNTIYF. CDR3 nucleotide sequence: TGTGCCAGTAAATTCGCGGGCTCTGGAAACACCATATATTTT. The full variable domain, its missing parts supplied by reference TRBV19 and TRBJ1-3, is DGGITQSPKYLFRKEGQNVTLSCEQNLNHDAMYWYRQDPGQGLRLIYYSQIVNDFQKGDIAEGYSVSREKKESFPLTVTSAQKNPTAFYLCASKFAGSGNTIYFGEGSWLTVV.

This chain connects TRBV19 to TRBJ2-3; D might be TRBD2 (5 bases). Looked up from germline, CDR1 is LNHDA and CDR2 is SQIVND (reference sequence). V lost 3 bases to trimming and J lost 3 bases, with 13 bases between them. The CDR3 contains 15 residues. The CDR3 sequence is CASSIPRGQTDTQYF. The CDR3 nucleotides read TGTGCCAGTAGTATTCCTCGGGGTCAGACAGATACGCAGTATTTT. Based on the CDR3 plus reference TRBV19 and TRBJ2-3, the full variable domain is DGGITQSPKYLFRKEGQNVTLSCEQNLNHDAMYWYRQDPGQGLRLIYYSQIVNDFQKGDIAEGYSVSREKKESFPLTVTSAQKNPTAFYLCASSIPRGQTDTQYFGPGTRLTVL.

CDR3 sequence reads: CSVEGSDRVLNTEAFF. The CDR3 coding sequence is TGCAGCGTTGAAGGTTCGGACAGGGTGCTGAACACTGAAGCTTTCTTT. The V call is TRBV29-1, the J call TRBJ1-1; 8 bases match TRBD1. The CDR3 has 16 amino acids. V lost 1 base and J lost 0; bases outside the gene matches: 7. CDR1 is SQVTM and CDR2 is ANQGSEA in the germline V gene.

This clone was picked up a small number of times. This chain links TRBV10-3 with TRBJ2-7; the match to TRBD2 covers 8 bases. Germline CDR1 is ENHRY and CDR2 is SYGVKD. There are 15 residues in the CDR3. V shed 4 bases, J shed 1 base, and the junction held 6 bases outside the gene matches. CDR3 amino acids: CAISGRLASSYEQYF. CDR3 nucleotides: TGTGCCATCAGTGGGCGACTAGCGTCTTCCTACGAGCAGTACTTC.

The chain carries TRBV2 and TRBJ2-2; weak D call: TRBD1 (6 bases). CDR3 length equals 15 residues. Germline V gene lookup returns CDR1 SNHLY and CDR2 FYNNEI. Trimming stripped 5 bases from V and 2 bases from J, with 12 bases between. The CDR3 sequence is CASSRWTANTGELFF. The CDR3 coding sequence is TGTGCCAGCAGTCGGTGGACAGCAAACACCGGGGAGCTGTTTTTT. The variable domain in full, completed from reference TRBV2 and TRBJ2-2, reads EPEVTQTPSHQVTQMGQEVILRCVPISNHLYFYWYRQILGQKVEFLVSFYNNEISEKSEIFDDQFSVERPDGSNFTLKIRSTKLEDSAMYFCASSRWTANTGELFFGEGSRLTVL.

The CDR3 loop is CASSLSGPGGNQPQHF. The CDR3 coding sequence is TGTGCCAGCAGCCTAAGTGGGCCAGGGGGTAATCAGCCCCAGCATTTT. This chain uses TRBV11-2 with TRBJ1-5, with 7 positions matching TRBD1. The trim removed 5 bases at V and 4 bases at J, leaving 11 bases unmatched. The CDR3 covers 16 residues. Germline values: CDR1 SGHAT, CDR2 FQNNGV.

The chain links TRBV14 to TRBJ2-3; 10 bases map to TRBD2. With V trimmed by 4 bases and J by 1 base, 5 bases remained unmatched. Germline CDR1 and CDR2: SGHDN and FVKESK. The CDR3 sequence is 16 residues long. The CDR3 DNA reads TGTGCCAGCAGCCTAACCCTAGCGGGAGGCACAGATACGCAGTATTTT. It yields the protein CASSLTLAGGTDTQYF.

A single count supports this clone. The rearrangement joins TRBV7-3 to TRBJ2-1, with D perhaps TRBD1 (5 bases). CDR1 SGHTA and CDR2 FQGTGA come from the germline V gene. The V gene lost 1 base and the J gene lost 8 bases, with 12 bases spanning the gap. The CDR3 spans 14 residues. As DNA, the CDR3 is TGTGCCAGCAGCTTAAGTAGGGGCAGGGATGAGCAGTTCTTC. It is translated as CASSLSRGRDEQFF.

The rearrangement uses TRBV3-1 (or the pseudogene TRBV3-2) and TRBJ1-5; 7 nucleotides line up with TRBD1. The CDR3 consists of 15 residues. V was pared by 4 bases and J by 8 bases, with 11 bases of the junction left unmatched. Germline V gene data show CDR1 as LGHDT and CDR2 as YNNKEL (reference sequence). The CDR3 spells CASSLSGQDREPQHF. Written as DNA, the CDR3 is TGTGCCAGCAGCCTTTCAGGACAGGATCGGGAGCCCCAGCATTTT.

V gene TRBV7-2 combines with J gene TRBJ2-3; D is perhaps TRBD1 (6 bases). This CDR3 has 16 amino acids. Looked up from germline, CDR1 is SGHTA and CDR2 is FQGNSA. The V gene lost 3 bases and the J gene lost 1 base, with 14 bases spanning the gap. The CDR3 DNA reads as TGTGCCAGCAGCTTGAGGGGGATAGGAGGCACAGATACGCAGTATTTT. Translation gives CASSLRGIGGTDTQYF.

This clone was detected once. This chain uses TRBV14 with TRBJ2-5; D is unresolved. The CDR3 consists of 15 residues. Trimming stripped 1 base from V and 2 bases from J, with 11 bases between. Per the germline V gene, CDR1 is SGHDN and CDR2 is FVKESK. CDR3 sequence reads: CASSQVMAVQETQYF. In DNA, the CDR3 is TGTGCCAGCAGCCAAGTAATGGCGGTACAAGAGACCCAGTACTTC.

V gene TRBV27 combines with J gene TRBJ1-5, with TRBD1 as a possible D gene (6 bases). Germline CDR1 reads MNHEY; CDR2 reads SMNVEV (reference sequence). The CDR3 extends over 14 amino acids. With 5 bases removed from V and 6 bases from J, the gap between germline ends came to 14 bases. The CDR3 spells CASSRGGDGQPQHF. As DNA, the CDR3 is TGTGCCAGCAGTCGAGGGGGGGACGGTCAGCCCCAGCATTTT.

The table lists this clone with a count of one. The rearrangement uses TRBV6-6 and TRBJ1-5, with D possibly TRBD1 on 5 matching bases. CDR3 length: 15 amino acids. Germline V gives CDR1 MNHNY, CDR2 SVGAGI (reference sequence). V dropped 7 bases and J dropped 0 bases, with 13 bases sitting between them. This CDR3 reads CASTTGGDSNQPQHF. CDR3 in DNA: TGTGCCAGCACCACCGGGGGGGATAGCAATCAGCCCCAGCATTTT.

V is TRBV19 and J is TRBJ1-6; the D gene is possibly TRBD1 (6 bases). CDR1 LNHDA and CDR2 SQIVND come from the germline V gene (reference sequence). The V end lost 11 bases, the J end lost 7 bases, and 12 bases lay between the germline ends. The CDR3 consists of 12 residues. Here the CDR3 DNA reads TGTGCCGCAAACAGGGCAAATTCACCCCTCCACTTT. This gives the protein CAANRANSPLHF.